A single T cell receptor beta chain is shown here with its context. Random-hexamer reverse transcription was applied to about 0.45 to 1 ug RNA. The CDR3 of TCR beta was amplified by immunoSEQ multiplex PCR across 54 Vbeta and 13 Jbeta. From the immunoSEQ multiplex PCR reads, TCRdb called clonotypes with MiXCR, one entry per CDR3 protein. The sample has about 71,000 distinct CDR3 sequences, 95% to 96% seen once. The data originate from a study of CD8 T cells in Susac syndrome. The CDR3 runs 14 residues. The germline V and J ends were trimmed by 5 bases and 10 bases, with 15 bases remaining between them. Looked up from germline, CDR1 is LGHNA and CDR2 is YSLEER. TCR beta from blood CD8+ and CD4+ T cells was sequenced. Each multiple sclerosis control was a treatment-naive patient with relapsing-remitting disease that was either stable or active. TEMRA cells were FACS-enriched, while CD8+ and CD4+ T cells were negatively isolated.

The receptor was isolated from a human donor with multiple sclerosis. This sequence joins TRBV4-3 and TRBJ1-6, with D maybe TRBD1 (5 bases). Material: CD4+ T cells from PBMCs. The CDR3, as DNA: TGCGCCAGCAGCTGGGGAGGGGTAGGGTCACCCCTCCACTTT. It encodes CASSWGGVGSPLHF.